Following are 28 T cell receptor beta chains from one sample sequenced in a study of cytomegalovirus exposure and HLA in healthy donors. It was with 60 Vbeta and 13 Jbeta primers that the PCR ran. This table comes from immunoSEQ multiplex PCR, and its TCRdb copy is limited to in-frame clones, with some not included. The sample table includes 130,000 to 150,000 clones. Material: PBMCs. The origin of the receptors is a man in his forties in good health and CMV-seronegative.

The chain employs TRBV28 and TRBJ1-2; D is perhaps TRBD1 (5 bases). Trimming left V 6 bases short and J 5 bases short, with 16 bases between. CDR3 length equals 14 residues. Per the germline V gene, CDR1 is MDHEN and CDR2 is SYDVKM. Here the CDR3 reads CASRSLGEGYGYTF. The CDR3, as DNA: TGTGCCAGCAGGAGCCTGGGGGAGGGGTATGGCTACACCTTC.

The chain is built from TRBV5-1 and TRBJ1-5; TRBD1 aligns across 9 bases. The germline V gene encodes CDR1 SGHRS and CDR2 YFSETQ. The CDR3 runs 17 residues. J was trimmed by 4 bases and V by 3 bases; bases with no gene match: 11. This chain's CDR3 is CASSSSPGQGLNQPQHF. For the CDR3, the DNA is TGCGCCAGCAGCTCCTCTCCGGGACAGGGATTAAATCAGCCCCAGCATTTT.

The V call is TRBV7-9, the J call TRBJ2-5; TRBD1 aligns across 9 bases. Germline CDR1 SEHNR, CDR2 FQNEAQ (reference sequence). The CDR3 has 14 amino acids. V gave up 5 bases and J gave up 5 bases; unmatched junction bases: 6. The CDR3 bases are TGTGCCAGCAGCGCACAGGGGGCGAGGGAGACCCAGTACTTC. Residues: CASSAQGARETQYF.

The V call is TRBV7-2, the J call TRBJ1-2; 9 bases map to TRBD1. From germline, CDR1 is SGHTA and CDR2 FQGNSA. The V and J ends lost 4 bases and 4 bases, in that order; junction bases with no gene match: 7. CDR3 length: 15 residues. This CDR3 reads CASSSRTGVGYGYTF. The CDR3 nucleotides read TGTGCCAGCAGCTCACGGACAGGGGTAGGCTATGGCTACACCTTC.

This chain links TRBV9 with TRBJ2-7, with 9 bases identical to TRBD1. V shed 3 bases and J 2 bases; nucleotides not matched to a gene: 6. Germline V gene data show CDR1 as SGDLS and CDR2 as YYNGEE. This CDR3 contains 15 residues. The CDR3 DNA sequence: TGTGCCAGCAGCGGCGGACAGGGGTCGACCTACGAGCAGTACTTC. It encodes CASSGGQGSTYEQYF.

The rearrangement joins TRBV5-6 to TRBJ1-1, with TRBD1 identical over 8 bases. Germline CDR1 reads SGHDT; CDR2 reads YYEEEE. J lost 0 bases, V lost 2 bases, and 3 bases had no gene match. The CDR3 totals 15 residues. The CDR3 sequence: CASSFGTGMNTEAFF. DNA for the CDR3: TGTGCCAGCAGCTTTGGGACAGGAATGAACACTGAAGCTTTCTTT.

This rearrangement joins TRBV18 to TRBJ2-7, with TRBD1 matching 11 bases. Per the germline V gene, CDR1 is KGHSH and CDR2 is LQKENI. The CDR3 extends over 16 amino acids. Losses at the gene ends were 5 bases for V and 0 bases for J; bases not matched to a gene: 6. CDR3 in amino acids: CASSSTGTGGSYEQYF. The CDR3 DNA follows: TGTGCCAGCTCATCAACCGGGACAGGGGGCTCCTACGAGCAGTACTTC.

The rearrangement uses TRBV5-1 and TRBJ1-5; no firm D call. V dropped 4 bases and J dropped 3 bases, with 14 bases sitting between them. The CDR3 covers 15 residues. Germline V gene lookup returns CDR1 SGHRS and CDR2 YFSETQ. CDR3 bases: TGCGCCAGCAGCCCGGATTTTCAGGCCAATCAGCCCCAGCATTTT. As protein: CASSPDFQANQPQHF.

The rearrangement joins TRBV27 to TRBJ1-2; 9 positions match TRBD1. The CDR3 has 14 residues. The junction had 10 bases not matched to a gene; V was cut back by 6 bases and J by 8 bases. CDR1 and CDR2 (germline): MNHEY, SMNVEV (reference sequence). CDR3 sequence (DNA): TGTGCCAGCAGCCCTTGGACAGGGGACGGAGGCTACACCTTC. Its translation: CASSPWTGDGGYTF.

This rearrangement joins TRBV28 to TRBJ2-7; 11 bases are a match to TRBD2. The CDR3 covers 14 residues. V lost 3 bases to trimming and J lost 2 bases; unmatched junction nucleotides: 0. Germline-derived CDR1 and CDR2 are MDHEN and SYDVKM. CDR3 sequence reads: CASSFSGGAYEQYF. DNA for the CDR3: TGTGCCAGCAGTTTTAGCGGGGGGGCCTACGAGCAGTACTTC.

The gene calls are TRBV4-1 and TRBJ1-4; the match to TRBD1 covers 10 bases. The germline V gene has CDR1 MGHRA and CDR2 YSYEKL. The CDR3 consists of 16 residues. V gave up 0 bases and J gave up 4 bases; unmatched junction bases: 2. DNA of the CDR3: TGCGCCAGCAGCCAAGATGGGGACAGGGGTAATGAAAAACTGTTTTTT. Its translation is CASSQDGDRGNEKLFF.

The chain links TRBV19 to TRBJ2-3; D remains unclear. Germline CDR1 is LNHDA and CDR2 is SQIVND (reference sequence). V gave up 5 bases and J gave up 2 bases, with 14 bases separating them. The CDR3 consists of 15 residues. The CDR3 DNA reads TGTGCCAGTAGTCTTAACAGCTTCCCCACAGATACGCAGTATTTT. This translates into CASSLNSFPTDTQYF.

The J gene is TRBJ2-7, the V gene TRBV27; perhaps TRBD2 as D (5 bases). The V and J ends lost 7 bases and 0 bases respectively, with 13 bases between them. The length of the CDR3 is 14 residues. In germline, CDR1 is MNHEY, CDR2 SMNVEV (reference sequence). This CDR3 is CASKAGSASYEQYF. DNA for the CDR3: TGTGCCAGCAAGGCGGGCAGCGCCTCCTACGAGCAGTACTTC.

The chain is built from TRBV6-6 and TRBJ2-7, with D possibly matching TRBD1 (6 bases). The CDR3 totals 14 residues. Per the germline V gene, CDR1 is MNHNY and CDR2 is SVGAGI (reference sequence). V lost 0 bases, J lost 3 bases, and 9 bases lay in between. CDR3 loop: CASSYSGQSYEQYF. Here the CDR3 DNA reads TGTGCCAGCAGTTACTCAGGACAGAGCTACGAGCAGTACTTC.

This sequence joins TRBV5-1 and TRBJ1-2, with D possibly being TRBD1 (6 bases). V lost 4 bases and J 8 bases, leaving 24 bases between the germline ends. Germline loops: CDR1 SGHRS, CDR2 YFSETQ. There are 16 residues in the CDR3. CDR3 region: CASSPWGGQTAGGYTF. In nucleotides, the CDR3 is TGCGCCAGCAGCCCCTGGGGGGGACAAACGGCCGGCGGCTACACCTTC.

The gene calls are TRBV2 and TRBJ1-1; maybe TRBD1 (6 bases). Germline CDR1 reads SNHLY; CDR2 reads FYNNEI. V shed 4 bases and J shed 13 bases, with 19 bases lying between them. This CDR3 comprises 13 residues. The CDR3 DNA is TGTGCCAGCAGTGCGATGGGGCGGGAGGGGGGTTTCTTT. It specifies CASSAMGREGGFF.

This chain links TRBV18 with TRBJ2-3; 8 bases line up with TRBD1. The germline CDR1 and CDR2 sequences are KGHSH and LQKENI. The junction had 5 bases not matched to a gene; V was cut back by 6 bases and J by 3 bases. This CDR3 region has 14 residues. Here the CDR3 DNA reads TGTGCCAGCTCCCCAGGGGGCGTTACAGATACGCAGTATTTT. Amino acid sequence: CASSPGGVTDTQYF.

In regard to this clone: This specimen includes other DNA sequences encoding the same CDR3. This sequence joins TRBV5-1 and TRBJ1-4; 8 bases match TRBD1. V was clipped by 2 bases and J by 8 bases; unmatched bases: 5. The CDR3 runs to 14 residues. Per germline, CDR1 SGHRS and CDR2 YFSETQ. The chain's CDR3 is CASSFGQGGEKLFF. CDR3 bases: TGCGCCAGCAGCTTCGGACAGGGTGGCGAAAAACTGTTTTTT.

The chain uses TRBV2 and TRBJ1-6; D remains ambiguous. CDR3 size: 17 residues. With 6 bases removed from V and 2 bases from J, the gap between germline ends came to 17 bases. Looked up from germline, CDR1 is SNHLY and CDR2 is FYNNEI. The CDR3 DNA sequence: TGTGCCAGCAGCCCCAATCAGAGGGTAGCCTATAATTCACCCCTCCACTTT. Translation gives CASSPNQRVAYNSPLHF.

The V gene is TRBV5-6, the J gene TRBJ2-5; possible D gene TRBD2, 5 bases. From germline, CDR1 is SGHDT and CDR2 YYEEEE. The CDR3 covers 15 residues. V gave up 0 bases and J gave up 0 bases, with 9 bases separating them. For the CDR3, the DNA is TGTGCCAGCAGCTTGGCAGGCGGGTACCAAGAGACCCAGTACTTC. The encoded protein is CASSLAGGYQETQYF.

The rearrangement uses TRBV7-2 and TRBJ1-1, with unresolved D. V was cut by 1 base and J by 1 base, with 7 bases left in between. The CDR3 totals 14 residues. Germline CDR1 SGHTA, CDR2 FQGNSA. The CDR3 reads CASSLGTENTEAFF. Here the CDR3 DNA reads TGTGCCAGCAGCTTAGGAACAGAGAACACTGAAGCTTTCTTT.

This sequence joins TRBV7-2 and TRBJ2-7; TRBD1 matches 10 bases. CDR3 size: 15 residues. Trimming took 6 bases from V and 4 from J; bases not matched to a gene: 9. The V gene's germline CDR1 is SGHTA and CDR2 FQGNSA. The CDR3: CASRGGGTGVYEQYF. The CDR3 DNA follows: TGTGCCAGCAGGGGAGGCGGGACAGGGGTGTACGAGCAGTACTTC.

CDR3 amino acids: CASRATAKTDHRDYGYTF. The DNA for the CDR3 is TGTGCCAGCAGAGCCACCGCGAAAACAGATCATCGAGACTATGGCTACACCTTC. The chain couples TRBV5-6 to TRBJ1-2; no definite D call. Germline CDR1 reads SGHDT; CDR2 reads YYEEEE. Trimming took off 5 bases at V and 3 bases at J, with 26 bases between the two ends. This CDR3 comprises 18 residues.

This sequence joins TRBV11-1 and TRBJ2-3; maybe TRBD1 (5 bases). CDR1 SGHAT and CDR2 FQDESV come from the germline V gene (reference sequence). This CDR3 comprises 16 residues. V was clipped by 5 bases and J by 0 bases, with 15 bases between them. The CDR3 loop reads CASSPGTWGSTDTQYF. As DNA, the CDR3 is TGTGCCAGCAGCCCCGGAACTTGGGGCAGCACAGATACGCAGTATTTT. The variable domain in full, with the rest retrieved from reference TRBV11-1 and TRBJ2-3, is EAEVAQSPRYKITEKSQAVAFWCDPISGHATLYWYRQILGQGPELLVQFQDESVVDDSQLPKDRFSAERLKGVDSTLKIQPAELGDSAMYLCASSPGTWGSTDTQYFGPGTRLTVL.

The genes are TRBV6-6 and TRBJ1-1, with 9 bases identical to TRBD1. CDR3 length: 13 amino acids. V lost 4 bases to trimming and J lost 8 bases; unmatched junction nucleotides: 5. CDR1 MNHNY and CDR2 SVGAGI come from the germline V gene (reference sequence). Written as DNA, the CDR3 is TGTGCCAGCAGTTTTCTGGACAGGGGAGAAGCTTTCTTT. Protein sequence: CASSFLDRGEAFF.

V gene TRBV6-5 combines with J gene TRBJ2-5; 8 bases align to TRBD2. Germline CDR1 and CDR2: MNHEY and SVGAGI. The J segment lost 7 bases and the V segment lost 5 bases, leaving 12 bases of the junction unmatched. The CDR3 loop spans 15 amino acids. CDR3 sequence reads: CASSRDPGLGGTQYF. CDR3 in DNA: TGTGCCAGCAGTAGAGACCCGGGACTAGGGGGGACCCAGTACTTC.

The V gene is TRBV19, the J gene TRBJ1-2; possible D gene TRBD1, 6 bases. CDR1 and CDR2 (germline): LNHDA, SQIVND (reference sequence). The CDR3 covers 15 residues. Trimming removed 7 bases from V and 2 bases from J, with 17 bases in between. CDR3 sequence reads: CASKGDTVLNYGYTF. For the CDR3, the DNA is TGTGCCAGTAAGGGGGACACGGTTTTGAACTATGGCTACACCTTC.

Concerning this clone itself: Other DNA sequences within the sample encode an identical CDR3. The J gene is TRBJ2-7, the V gene TRBV5-1; D is perhaps TRBD2 (6 bases). CDR3 length: 12 amino acids. Germline V CDR1 and CDR2: SGHRS, YFSETQ. Trimming shortened V by 0 bases and J by 5 bases, and 6 bases separated the two germline ends. The chain's CDR3 is CASSLGGDEQYF. In nucleotides, the CDR3 is TGCGCCAGCAGCTTGGGGGGGGACGAGCAGTACTTC.